This T cell receptor beta chain was obtained from a study of CD8+CD57+ T cells in acquired aplastic anemia. Study-wide results and limits: Patients and controls shared just under 30 CD8+ CDR3 sequences.

Notes on this clonotype: Its antigen is unidentified.

The CDR3 totals 16 residues. Germline-derived CDR1 and CDR2 are SGHVS and FQNEAQ. Trimming removed 5 bases from V and 4 bases from J, with 20 bases in between. Genomic DNA acted as the template from which TCR beta VDJ combination and CDR3 sequence profiling were carried out. From the reads, TCRdb called clonotypes with MiXCR, one entry per CDR3 protein. The sample has 150,000 to 200,000 distinct CDR3 sequences; over 60% are singletons. J is TRBJ2-5 and V is TRBV7-8; D possibly uses TRBD1 or TRBD2 (5 bases each). The sequenced material came from sorted CD4+, CD8+, or CD8+CD57+ T cells (not recorded which) from PBMCs. This receptor was obtained from a human donor with severe aplastic anemia or a healthy control (not recorded which). The CDR3 reads CASSPTGTAAPETQYF. The CDR3 DNA follows: TGTGCCAGCAGCCCAACCGGGACGGCTGCCCCAGAGACCCAGTACTTC.